This T cell receptor (beta chain) was recovered during a study of blood T cell repertoires in COVID-19. Some clones are missing from TCRdb's copy, which holds only in-frame ones; the method was immunoSEQ multiplex PCR. The data show fewer than 200,000 clones, about 85% seen once. V lost 8 bases and J lost 3; bases outside the gene matches: 6. Germline V CDR1 and CDR2: MNHNY, SVGAGI (reference sequence). CDR3 size: 13 residues. The rearrangement joins TRBV6-6 to TRBJ2-7; 8 bases map to TRBD1. The sequence derives from a human donor with acute or convalescent COVID-19. The donor label of this sample is uncertain. Sequences were obtained from peripheral blood. The CDR3 loop reads CASRGTGDYEQYF. CDR3 DNA sequence: TGTGCCAGCCGGGGGACAGGCGACTACGAGCAGTACTTC.